The 3 T cell receptor beta chains below all came from one sample that was sequenced in a study of cytomegalovirus exposure and HLA in healthy donors. Both 60 Vbeta primers and 13 Jbeta primers went into the PCR. The data were produced by immunoSEQ multiplex PCR, yet TCRdb's version contains in-frame clones alone and is incomplete. The table includes roughly 250,000 clones, 80% detected once. The sequencing sample was made of PBMCs. These receptors were obtained from a girl aged 2-10 years in good health and CMV-seronegative.

V and J are TRBV2 and TRBJ2-5; 7 bases line up with TRBD2. Near its end, the DNA agrees better with TRBJ2-7, so the J call may be wrong. The CDR3 sequence is 15 residues long. Germline CDR1 and CDR2: SNHLY and FYNNEI. For the CDR3, the DNA is TGTGCCAGCCTCAAAGCGGGGTTACTCACCTACGAGCAGTACTTC. It translates to CASLKAGLLTYEQYF.

In its sample, this clone was seen a few times. This sequence joins TRBV27 and TRBJ2-1, with 11 bases fitting TRBD1. V lost 5 bases to trimming and J lost 4 bases; unmatched junction nucleotides: 7. This CDR3 has 16 amino acids. Germline V gives CDR1 MNHEY, CDR2 SMNVEV (reference sequence). CDR3 nucleotides: TGTGCCAGCAGTCTAACAGGACAGGGGGCGTACAATGAGCAGTTCTTC. Translation gives CASSLTGQGAYNEQFF.

This CDR3 reads CASSPGAANTEAFF. CDR3 DNA: TGTGCCAGCAGCCCTGGAGCGGCGAACACTGAAGCTTTCTTT. The chain links TRBV7-2 to TRBJ1-1; D gene unclear. The CDR3 runs 14 residues. V lost 5 bases, J lost 1 base, and 11 bases lay in between. The V gene's germline CDR1 is SGHTA and CDR2 FQGNSA.